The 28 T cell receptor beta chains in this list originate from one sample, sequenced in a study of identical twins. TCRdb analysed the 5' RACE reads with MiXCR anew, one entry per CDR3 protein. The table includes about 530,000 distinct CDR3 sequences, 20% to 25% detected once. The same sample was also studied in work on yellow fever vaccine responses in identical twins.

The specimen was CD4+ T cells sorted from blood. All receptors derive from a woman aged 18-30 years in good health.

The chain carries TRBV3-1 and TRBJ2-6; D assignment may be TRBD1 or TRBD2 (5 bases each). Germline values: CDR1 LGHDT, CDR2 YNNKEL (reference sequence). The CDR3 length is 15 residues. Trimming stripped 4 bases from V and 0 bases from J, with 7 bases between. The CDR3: CASSPGRSGANVLTF. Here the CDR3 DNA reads TGTGCCAGCAGCCCGGGGCGCTCTGGGGCCAACGTCCTGACTTTC.

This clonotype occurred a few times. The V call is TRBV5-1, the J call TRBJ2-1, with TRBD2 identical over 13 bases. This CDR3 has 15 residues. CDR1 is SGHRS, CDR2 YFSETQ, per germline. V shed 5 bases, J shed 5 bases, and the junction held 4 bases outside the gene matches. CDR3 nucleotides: TGCGCCAGCAGAAGGGGACTAGCGGGGAACAATGAGCAGTTCTTC. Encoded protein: CASRRGLAGNNEQFF.

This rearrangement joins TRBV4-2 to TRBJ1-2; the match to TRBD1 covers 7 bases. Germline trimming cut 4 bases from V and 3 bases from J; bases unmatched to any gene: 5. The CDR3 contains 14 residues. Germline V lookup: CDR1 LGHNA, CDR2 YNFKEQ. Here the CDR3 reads CASSRQGLDYGYTF. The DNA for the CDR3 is TGTGCCAGCAGCCGACAGGGTCTCGACTATGGCTACACCTTC.

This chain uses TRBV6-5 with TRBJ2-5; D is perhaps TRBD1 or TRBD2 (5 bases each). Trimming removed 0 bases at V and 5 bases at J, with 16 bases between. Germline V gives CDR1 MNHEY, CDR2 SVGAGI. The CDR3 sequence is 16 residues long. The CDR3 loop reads CASSYSAGREVETQYF. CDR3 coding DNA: TGTGCCAGCAGTTACTCGGCAGGGAGAGAAGTGGAGACCCAGTACTTC.

This CDR3 is CASSHGAGEKLFF. The DNA for the CDR3 is TGTGCCAGCAGTCATGGTGCGGGGGAAAAACTGTTTTTT. This rearrangement joins TRBV6-6 to TRBJ1-4; D not resolved. Trimming took off 5 bases at V and 8 bases at J, with 12 bases between the two ends. This CDR3 comprises 13 residues. Germline V CDR1 and CDR2: MNHNY, SVGAGI (reference sequence).

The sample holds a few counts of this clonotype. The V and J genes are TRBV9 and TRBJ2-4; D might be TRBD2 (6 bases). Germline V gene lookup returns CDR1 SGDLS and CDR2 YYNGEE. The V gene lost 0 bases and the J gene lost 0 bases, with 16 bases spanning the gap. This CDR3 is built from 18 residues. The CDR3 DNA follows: TGTGCCAGCAGCGTAGGTGGAGGGAAACCCCTAGCCAAAAACATTCAGTACTTC. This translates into CASSVGGGKPLAKNIQYF.

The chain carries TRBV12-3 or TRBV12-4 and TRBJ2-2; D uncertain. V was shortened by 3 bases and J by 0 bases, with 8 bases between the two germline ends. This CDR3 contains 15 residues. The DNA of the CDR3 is TGTGCCAGCAGTTTTGGGAATGCGAACACCGGGGAGCTGTTTTTT. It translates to CASSFGNANTGELFF.

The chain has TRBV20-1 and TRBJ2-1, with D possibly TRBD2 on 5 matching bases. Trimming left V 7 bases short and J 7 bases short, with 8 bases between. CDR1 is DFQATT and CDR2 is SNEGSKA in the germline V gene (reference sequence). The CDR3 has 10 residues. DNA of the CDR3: TGCAGTGGGTGGGAGAATGAGCAGTTCTTC. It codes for CSGWENEQFF.

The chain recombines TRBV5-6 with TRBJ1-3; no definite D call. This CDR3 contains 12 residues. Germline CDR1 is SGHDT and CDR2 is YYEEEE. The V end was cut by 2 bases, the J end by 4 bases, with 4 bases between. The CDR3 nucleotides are TGTGCCAGCAGCTTAAACGGAAACACCATATATTTT. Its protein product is CASSLNGNTIYF. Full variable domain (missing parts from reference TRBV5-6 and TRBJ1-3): DAGVTQSPTHLIKTRGQQVTLRCSPKSGHDTVSWYQQALGQGPQFIFQYYEEEERQRGNFPDRFSGHQFPNYSSELNVNALLLGDSALYLCASSLNGNTIYFGEGSWLTVV.

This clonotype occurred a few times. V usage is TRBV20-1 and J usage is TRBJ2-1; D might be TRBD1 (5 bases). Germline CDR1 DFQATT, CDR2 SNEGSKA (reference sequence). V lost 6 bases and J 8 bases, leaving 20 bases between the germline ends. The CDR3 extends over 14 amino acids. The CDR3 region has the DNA TGCAGTGCGTCCGCCCCAGGGAATTACGATGAGCAGTTCTTC. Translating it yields CSASAPGNYDEQFF.

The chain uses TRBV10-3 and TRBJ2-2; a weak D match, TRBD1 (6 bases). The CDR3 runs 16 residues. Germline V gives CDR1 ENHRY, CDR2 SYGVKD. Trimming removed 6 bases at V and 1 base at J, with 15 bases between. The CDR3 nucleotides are TGTGCCATCAGAGAAGCACCGGGACAGAACACCGGGGAGCTGTTTTTT. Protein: CAIREAPGQNTGELFF.

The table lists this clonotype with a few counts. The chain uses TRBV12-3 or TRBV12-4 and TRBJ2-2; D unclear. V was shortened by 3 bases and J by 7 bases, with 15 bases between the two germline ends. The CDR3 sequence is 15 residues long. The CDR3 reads CASSLLGRYYGELFF. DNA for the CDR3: TGTGCCAGCAGTTTGTTAGGACGGTACTACGGGGAGCTGTTTTTT.

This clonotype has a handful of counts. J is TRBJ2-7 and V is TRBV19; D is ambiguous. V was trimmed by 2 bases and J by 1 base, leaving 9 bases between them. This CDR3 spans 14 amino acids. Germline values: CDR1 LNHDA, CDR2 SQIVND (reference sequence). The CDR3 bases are TGTGCCAGTAGTATATGGGGAAAATCCTACGAGCAGTACTTC. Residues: CASSIWGKSYEQYF.

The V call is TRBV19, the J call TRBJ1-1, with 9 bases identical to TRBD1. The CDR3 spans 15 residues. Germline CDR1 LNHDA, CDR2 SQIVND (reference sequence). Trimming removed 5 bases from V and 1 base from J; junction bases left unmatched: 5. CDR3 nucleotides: TGTGCCAGTAGTCCACTGGACAGGGGGAACACTGAAGCTTTCTTT. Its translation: CASSPLDRGNTEAFF.

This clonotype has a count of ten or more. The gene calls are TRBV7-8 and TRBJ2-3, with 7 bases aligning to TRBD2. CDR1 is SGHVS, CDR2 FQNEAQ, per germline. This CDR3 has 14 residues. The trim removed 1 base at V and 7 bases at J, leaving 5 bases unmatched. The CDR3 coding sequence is TGTGCCAGCAGCTTAGGGGGGGGTAGGAATACGCAGTATTTT. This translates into CASSLGGGRNTQYF.

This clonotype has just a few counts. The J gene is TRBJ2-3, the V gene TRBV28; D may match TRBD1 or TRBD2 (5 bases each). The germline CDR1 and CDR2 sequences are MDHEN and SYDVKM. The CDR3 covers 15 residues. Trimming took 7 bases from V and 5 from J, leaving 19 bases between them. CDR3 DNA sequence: TGTGCCAGCAATCTTCAGGGAGAACGGGAAGATACGCAGTATTTT. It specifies CASNLQGEREDTQYF. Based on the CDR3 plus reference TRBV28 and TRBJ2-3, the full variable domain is DVKVTQSSRYLVKRTGEKVFLECVQDMDHENMFWYRQDPGLGLRLIYFSYDVKMKEKGDIPEGYSVSREKKERFSLILESASTNQTSMYLCASNLQGEREDTQYFGPGTRLTVL.

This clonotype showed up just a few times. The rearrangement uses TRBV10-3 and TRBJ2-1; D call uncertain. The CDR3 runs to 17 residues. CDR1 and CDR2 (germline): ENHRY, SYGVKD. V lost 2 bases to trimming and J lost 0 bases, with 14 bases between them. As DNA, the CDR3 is TGTGCCATCAGTGAGCGGGCCGGATTAAGCTCCTACAATGAGCAGTTCTTC. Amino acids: CAISERAGLSSYNEQFF.

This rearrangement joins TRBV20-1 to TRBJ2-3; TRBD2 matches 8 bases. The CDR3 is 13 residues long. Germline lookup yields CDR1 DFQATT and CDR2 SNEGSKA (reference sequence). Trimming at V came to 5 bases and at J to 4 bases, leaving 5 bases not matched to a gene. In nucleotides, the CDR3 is TGCAGTGCTCCTATAGCGGGACCAGATACGCAGTATTTT. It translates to CSAPIAGPDTQYF.

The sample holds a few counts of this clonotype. CDR3 loop: CASSFEGAVYNEQFF. In DNA form, the CDR3 reads TGCGCCAGCAGCTTTGAGGGGGCGGTCTACAATGAGCAGTTCTTC. The chain has TRBV5-1 and TRBJ2-1; TRBD1 aligns across 7 bases. Looked up from germline, CDR1 is SGHRS and CDR2 is YFSETQ. The CDR3 extends over 15 amino acids. Losses at the gene ends were 2 bases for V and 3 bases for J; bases not matched to a gene: 5.

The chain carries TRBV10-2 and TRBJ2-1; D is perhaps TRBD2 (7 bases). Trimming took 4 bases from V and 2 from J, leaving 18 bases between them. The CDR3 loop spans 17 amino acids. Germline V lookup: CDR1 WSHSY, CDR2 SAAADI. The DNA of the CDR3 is TGCGCCAGCAGTGGGCCGGATCGGGGGGCTCCCTACAATGAGCAGTTCTTC. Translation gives CASSGPDRGAPYNEQFF.

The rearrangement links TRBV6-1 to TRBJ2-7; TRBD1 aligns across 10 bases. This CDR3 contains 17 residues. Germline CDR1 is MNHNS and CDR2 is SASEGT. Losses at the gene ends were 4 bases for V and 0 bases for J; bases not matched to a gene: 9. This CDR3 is CASSARSGTGASYEQYV. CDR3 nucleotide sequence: TGTGCCAGCAGTGCCCGAAGCGGGACAGGGGCCTCCTACGAGCAGTACGTC.

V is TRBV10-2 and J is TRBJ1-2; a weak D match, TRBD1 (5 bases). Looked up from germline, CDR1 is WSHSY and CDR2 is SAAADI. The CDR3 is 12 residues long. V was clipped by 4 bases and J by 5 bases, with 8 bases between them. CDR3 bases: TGCGCCAGCAGTGGACAGCATTATGGCTACACCTTC. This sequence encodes CASSGQHYGYTF.

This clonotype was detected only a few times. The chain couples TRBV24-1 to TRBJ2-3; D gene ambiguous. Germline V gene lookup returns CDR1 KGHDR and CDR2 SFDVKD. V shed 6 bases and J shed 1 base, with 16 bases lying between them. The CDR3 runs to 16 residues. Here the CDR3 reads CATSSFNLGGTDTQYF. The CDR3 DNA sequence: TGTGCCACCAGTTCGTTCAACCTTGGGGGCACAGATACGCAGTATTTT.

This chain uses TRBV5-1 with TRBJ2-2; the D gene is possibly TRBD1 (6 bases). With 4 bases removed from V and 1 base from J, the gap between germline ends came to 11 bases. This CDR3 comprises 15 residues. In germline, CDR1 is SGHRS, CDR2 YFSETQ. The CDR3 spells CASSRQEMNTGELFF. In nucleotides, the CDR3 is TGCGCCAGCAGCCGACAGGAGATGAACACCGGGGAGCTGTTTTTT.

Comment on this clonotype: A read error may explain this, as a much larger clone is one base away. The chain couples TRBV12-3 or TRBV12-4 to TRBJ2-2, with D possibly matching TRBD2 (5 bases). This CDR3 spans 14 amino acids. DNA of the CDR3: TGTGCCAGCAGTTTAATCAGGAACACCGGGGTGCTGTTTTTT. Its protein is CASSLIRNTGVLFF.

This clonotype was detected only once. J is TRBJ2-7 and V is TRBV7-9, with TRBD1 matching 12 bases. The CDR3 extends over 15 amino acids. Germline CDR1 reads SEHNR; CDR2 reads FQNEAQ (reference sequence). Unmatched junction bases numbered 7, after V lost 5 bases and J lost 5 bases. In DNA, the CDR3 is TGTGCCAGCAGCCAGGGACAGGGGGCGTTTAACGAGCAGTACTTC. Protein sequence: CASSQGQGAFNEQYF.

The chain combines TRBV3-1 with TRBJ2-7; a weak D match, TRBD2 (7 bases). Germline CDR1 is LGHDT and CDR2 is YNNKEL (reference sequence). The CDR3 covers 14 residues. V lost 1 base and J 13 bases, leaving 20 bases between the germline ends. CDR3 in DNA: TGTGCCAGCAGCCAAGGGGGGGGCAGTCAGCCAACCTACGTC. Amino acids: CASSQGGGSQPTYV.

The CDR3 coding sequence is TGCGCCAGCAGCTCCTCTCCCTCAGGGGATGAGCAGTTCTTC. Its protein is CASSSSPSGDEQFF. The chain is built from TRBV5-1 and TRBJ2-1; D possibly corresponds to TRBD1 (6 bases). Trimming pared 3 bases from V and 8 bases from J, leaving 15 bases between. The CDR3 is 14 residues long. In germline, CDR1 is SGHRS, CDR2 YFSETQ.